This TCR beta chain was sequenced for a study of blood T cell repertoires in COVID-19. Background on the study: Spain, Italy and the United States supplied samples that represented acute and convalescent COVID-19. T cells, B-cell-depleted T cells, or PBMCs provided the cDNA or gDNA that served as material.

The CDR3 contains 15 residues. Germline trimming cut 6 bases from V and 2 bases from J; bases unmatched to any gene: 8. CDR1 is MDHEN and CDR2 is SYDVKM in the germline V gene. Sequenced by immunoSEQ multiplex PCR; TCRdb stores in-frame clones only, minus some. Here the sample spans 90,000 to 100,000 clones, 70% to 90% being singletons. The sample taken for sequencing was peripheral blood. The gene calls are TRBV28 and TRBJ2-3; 7 bases are a match to TRBD2. This receptor was identified in an elderly man with acute or convalescent COVID-19. CDR3 amino acids: CASSGPSGNTDTQYF. CDR3 coding DNA: TGTGCCAGCAGCGGACCTAGCGGAAACACAGATACGCAGTATTTT.